One sample yielded the 24 T cell receptor beta chains listed below, sequenced in a study of T cell responses to AZD1222 COVID-19 vaccine. TCRdb's table, derived via immunoSEQ multiplex PCR, lists solely in-frame clones and lacks some. The sample shows around 94,000 clones, 85% of them seen only once. The sequences come from peripheral blood, collected 28 days after the second AZD1222 dose. All receptors come from an adult who received the AZD1222 COVID-19 vaccine.

This clone was recorded a few times. The genes are TRBV5-1 and TRBJ1-1, with 10 positions matching TRBD1. The V and J ends lost 5 bases and 7 bases, in that order; junction bases with no gene match: 8. Germline assignment: CDR1 SGHRS and CDR2 YFSETQ. This CDR3 is built from 14 residues. CDR3 DNA sequence: TGCGCCAGCAGAGATCGGGACAGGGGTTTTGAAGCTTTCTTT. This codes for CASRDRDRGFEAFF.

This chain connects TRBV2 to TRBJ1-3; D is unresolved. Germline V CDR1 and CDR2: SNHLY, FYNNEI. V was clipped by 6 bases and J by 0 bases, with 15 bases between them. The CDR3 contains 16 residues. The CDR3 DNA sequence: TGTGCCAGCAGACCCTGGTTCGGTATCTCTGGAAACACCATATATTTT. This translates into CASRPWFGISGNTIYF.

This clone appeared a single time. V gene TRBV18 combines with J gene TRBJ1-5, with 11 bases matching TRBD1. The germline gives CDR1 KGHSH, CDR2 LQKENI. V was clipped by 4 bases and J by 5 bases; unmatched bases: 7. This CDR3 is 16 amino acids long. The CDR3 spells CASSLRPGQGDQPQHF. As DNA, the CDR3 is TGTGCCAGCTCACTGCGACCGGGACAGGGGGATCAGCCCCAGCATTTT.

The gene calls are TRBV7-8 and TRBJ1-5; 9 bases match TRBD1. Germline V gene sequence: CDR1 SGHVS, CDR2 FQNEAQ. V lost 5 bases and J lost 9; bases outside the gene matches: 17. This CDR3 is built from 17 residues. The CDR3 nucleotides are TGTGCCAGCAGCCCCATACCACCGGGACAGGGCTTATCGCCCCAGCATTTT. It yields the protein CASSPIPPGQGLSPQHF.

This chain joins TRBV5-1 and TRBJ2-3; unclear D gene. Trimming cost V 0 bases and J 4 bases, with 18 bases left between them. Per the germline V gene, CDR1 is SGHRS and CDR2 is YFSETQ. The CDR3 has 17 amino acids. This CDR3 reads CASSLVPVGSSPDTQYF. The CDR3 region has the DNA TGCGCCAGCAGCTTGGTCCCGGTTGGTAGTTCGCCAGATACGCAGTATTTT.

This clone was seen only once. The chain combines TRBV30 with TRBJ1-5; the D gene is possibly TRBD1 (5 bases). Germline CDR1 and CDR2: GTSNPN and SVGIG (reference sequence). Trimming took 0 bases from V and 3 from J, leaving 9 bases between them. The CDR3 totals 14 residues. In DNA form, the CDR3 reads TGTGCCTGGAGTGTAGACAGTCTCAATCAGCCCCAGCATTTT. Amino acids: CAWSVDSLNQPQHF.

A note on this clone: This sample also contains other DNA sequences that code for the same CDR3. The rearrangement joins TRBV5-1 to TRBJ1-2; D ambiguous. This CDR3 is built from 14 residues. Germline CDR1 SGHRS, CDR2 YFSETQ. V gave up 4 bases and J gave up 3 bases, with 13 bases separating them. As DNA, the CDR3 is TGCGCCAGCAGCCTTACCTCAGGAGACTATGGCTACACCTTC. It codes for CASSLTSGDYGYTF.

The CDR3 nucleotides are TGCGCCAGCAGCTTGACAGGGGTCGCGCAATTGTACACTGAAGCTTTCTTT. Encoded protein: CASSLTGVAQLYTEAFF. This chain connects TRBV5-1 to TRBJ1-1; TRBD1 matches at 7 bases. Germline assignment: CDR1 SGHRS and CDR2 YFSETQ. Germline trimming cut 1 base from V and 3 bases from J; bases unmatched to any gene: 12. This CDR3 is 17 amino acids long.

V and J are TRBV9 and TRBJ2-1, with TRBD2 identical over 9 bases. V was pared by 0 bases and J by 9 bases, with 10 bases of the junction left unmatched. The CDR3 has 16 amino acids. Germline V gene data show CDR1 as SGDLS and CDR2 as YYNGEE. CDR3 in amino acids: CASSVESIAGAVEQFF. Here the CDR3 DNA reads TGTGCCAGCAGCGTAGAATCAATAGCGGGGGCTGTTGAGCAGTTCTTC.

The chain is built from TRBV5-1 and TRBJ2-3; D perhaps matches TRBD2 (5 bases). In germline, CDR1 is SGHRS, CDR2 YFSETQ. CDR3 length: 14 amino acids. V shed 0 bases and J shed 5 bases, with 10 bases lying between them. In DNA form, the CDR3 reads TGCGCCAGCAGCTTGGTCGAGGGTCAAGATACGCAGTATTTT. Amino acid sequence: CASSLVEGQDTQYF. Combining the CDR3 with reference TRBV5-1 and TRBJ2-3 gives the whole variable domain KAGVTQTPRYLIKTRGQQVTLSCSPISGHRSVSWYQQTPGQGLQFLFEYFSETQRNKGNFPGRFSGRQFSNSRSEMNVSTLELGDSALYLCASSLVEGQDTQYFGPGTRLTVL.

The sample holds a few counts of this clone. The chain has TRBV6-2 or TRBV6-3 and TRBJ2-1; tentatively, D is TRBD2 (6 bases). Germline CDR1 reads MNHEY; CDR2 reads SVGEGT. The CDR3 length is 16 residues. Trimming took 4 bases from V and 5 from J, leaving 18 bases between them. In DNA, the CDR3 is TGTGCCAGCAGTTTCGGACTACTACGTTTTAACAATGAGCAGTTCTTC. Translating gives CASSFGLLRFNNEQFF.

The chain combines TRBV30 with TRBJ1-3; D perhaps matches TRBD1 (5 bases). The CDR3 runs to 13 residues. Germline V CDR1 and CDR2: GTSNPN, SVGIG (reference sequence). The V end was cut by 5 bases, the J end by 4 bases, with 12 bases between. Here the CDR3 reads CAWSGLMGNTIYF. The CDR3 coding sequence is TGTGCCTGGTCAGGGCTGATGGGAAACACCATATATTTT.

This chain joins TRBV4-2 and TRBJ2-3; TRBD2 agrees at 12 bases. Germline CDR1 is LGHNA and CDR2 is YNFKEQ. This CDR3 comprises 15 residues. Trimming at V came to 4 bases and at J to 3 bases, leaving 2 bases not matched to a gene. The DNA for the CDR3 is TGTGCCAGCAGCCCTACTAGCGGGGGGACAGATACGCAGTATTTT. Protein sequence: CASSPTSGGTDTQYF.

This clone came up once. The chain combines TRBV7-3 with TRBJ2-1; D gene uncertain. From germline, CDR1 is SGHTA and CDR2 FQGTGA. The CDR3 consists of 12 residues. Trimming took off 9 bases at V and 0 bases at J, with 6 bases between the two ends. In DNA, the CDR3 is TGTGCCAGTGGGGACTCCTACAATGAGCAGTTCTTC. Translating gives CASGDSYNEQFF.

The chain recombines TRBV2 with TRBJ2-5, with D unresolved. CDR1 SNHLY and CDR2 FYNNEI come from the germline V gene. With 3 bases removed from V and 2 bases from J, the gap between germline ends came to 4 bases. The CDR3 consists of 12 residues. The CDR3 nucleotides are TGTGCCAGCAGTGACCAACAAGAGACCCAGTACTTC. Amino acid sequence: CASSDQQETQYF.

The chain recombines TRBV7-6 with TRBJ1-1, with D possibly being TRBD1 (5 bases). The V and J ends lost 2 bases and 0 bases respectively, with 13 bases between them. Per germline, CDR1 SGHVS and CDR2 FNYEAQ. The CDR3 totals 16 residues. DNA for the CDR3: TGTGCCAGCAGCTTATCGACCGGGGGGGTGAACACTGAAGCTTTCTTT. The encoded protein is CASSLSTGGVNTEAFF.

This rearrangement joins TRBV4-2 to TRBJ2-7; TRBD1 or TRBD2 may be the D gene (5 bases each). The CDR3 totals 19 residues. Trimming cost V 0 bases and J 0 bases, with 21 bases left between them. CDR1 LGHNA and CDR2 YNFKEQ come from the germline V gene. In nucleotides, the CDR3 is TGTGCCAGCAGCCAAGATCTTGGGGGATTACGGTCCATCTCCTACGAGCAGTACTTC. It codes for CASSQDLGGLRSISYEQYF.

The V gene is TRBV3-1 (or the pseudogene TRBV3-2), the J gene TRBJ2-3; 10 nucleotides line up with TRBD2. Trimming took 4 bases from V and 0 from J; bases not matched to a gene: 4. Germline loops: CDR1 LGHDT, CDR2 YNNKEL (reference sequence). The CDR3 length is 16 residues. CDR3 loop: CASSLQTSGSTDTQYF. DNA of the CDR3: TGTGCCAGCAGCCTTCAGACTAGCGGGAGCACAGATACGCAGTATTTT.

The genes are TRBV19 and TRBJ2-1; D gene uncertain. Per germline, CDR1 LNHDA and CDR2 SQIVND (reference sequence). This CDR3 has 13 amino acids. V lost 7 bases, J lost 10 bases, and 17 bases lay in between. For the CDR3, the DNA is TGTGCCAGTACCCCATCCCGGGTGGGGGAGCAGTTCTTC. The encoded protein is CASTPSRVGEQFF.

The rearrangement uses TRBV5-8 and TRBJ2-4, with D perhaps matching TRBD1 or TRBD2 (5 bases each). V lost 0 bases and J 0 bases, leaving 10 bases between the germline ends. There are 16 residues in the CDR3. From germline, CDR1 is SGHTS and CDR2 YDEGEE. Here the CDR3 reads CASSLERGSAKNIQYF. CDR3 DNA sequence: TGTGCCAGCAGCTTGGAGAGGGGTTCAGCCAAAAACATTCAGTACTTC.

The J gene is TRBJ1-4, the V gene TRBV19; 8 nucleotides match TRBD1. Germline CDR1 and CDR2: LNHDA and SQIVND (reference sequence). Trimming removed 1 base from V and 6 bases from J; junction bases left unmatched: 4. The CDR3 contains 15 residues. CDR3: CASSIVGTGDEKLFF. The CDR3, as DNA: TGTGCCAGTAGTATAGTAGGGACAGGTGATGAAAAACTGTTTTTT.

The gene calls are TRBV7-3 and TRBJ1-3; TRBD1 is a possible D gene (5 bases). Germline V gene data show CDR1 as SGHTA and CDR2 as FQGTGA. V shed 5 bases and J shed 8 bases, with 19 bases lying between them. There are 15 residues in the CDR3. CDR3 coding DNA: TGTGCCAGCAGCGCCGGGGGGAGGCCGAGGGACACCATATATTTT. Its translation: CASSAGGRPRDTIYF. The full variable domain, rest sourced from reference TRBV7-3 and TRBJ1-3, is GAGVSQTPSNKVTEKGKYVELRCDPISGHTALYWYRQSLGQGPEFLIYFQGTGAADDSGLPNDRFFAVRPEGSVSTLKIQRTERGDSAVYLCASSAGGRPRDTIYFGEGSWLTVV.

The chain links TRBV6-6 to TRBJ2-3, with 11 positions matching TRBD1. Germline V gene lookup returns CDR1 MNHNY and CDR2 SVGAGI (reference sequence). V dropped 6 bases and J dropped 3; count of bases not matched to a gene: 8. The CDR3 runs to 16 residues. CDR3: CASSRGQGAPTDTQYF. The CDR3 DNA reads as TGTGCCAGCAGCCGAGGACAGGGGGCGCCGACAGATACGCAGTATTTT.

The chain carries TRBV18 and TRBJ2-7; D could derive from TRBD1 or TRBD2 (6 bases each). Germline lookup yields CDR1 KGHSH and CDR2 LQKENI. The CDR3 totals 17 residues. V lost 2 bases and J 4 bases, leaving 21 bases between the germline ends. The CDR3 protein is CASSPESIRGGWYEQYF. DNA for the CDR3: TGTGCCAGCTCACCAGAGTCCATCAGGGGAGGTTGGTACGAGCAGTACTTC.